The TCR beta chain under discussion was sequenced for a study of blood T cell repertoires in COVID-19 (dated by TCRdb to between 2020 and 2021). About the investigation overall: Samples from collaborators originated in the United States, Italy and Spain and spanned both the acute and convalescent phases of COVID-19. The prospective study material was composed of cDNA or gDNA derived from T cells, B-cell-depleted T cells, or PBMCs. A de-identified subject ID, COVID-19 status, age in years and sex were almost always included in the sample metadata. HLA class I and class II types, where available, came from metadata supplied by the sample provider rather than from assay-based typing. The repertoires were released in a freely available public database intended as a resource for research on the immune response to SARS-CoV-2. Subjects who had been exposed to COVID-19, were actively infected with it, or had recovered from it provided the deeply sampled blood TCRbeta repertoires that made up the dataset. Samples came from the ongoing ImmuneRACE study (first 160 participants) plus 1,254 subjects from 6 global collaborators.

The study at large found these results: The quantity of clinical and demographic metadata differed by source and by participant and was supplied without curation.

Comment on this clone: Its specific antigen is unknown. No base quality information exists; no much larger clone differs at one position.

The immunoSEQ Assay, a bias-controlled multiplex PCR, was used to amplify TCRbeta CDR3 regions from genomic DNA. As for how the authors treated the data: Within the assay, amplification of reference gene primers was used to estimate how many nucleated cells each sample contained. To quantify the absolute abundance of each unique TCRbeta CDR3 rearrangement, sequence reads were collapsed and filtered. Productive Simpson clonality was computed per sample as the square root of Simpson's diversity index over productive rearrangements. The immuneACCESS repertoire file appears here via TCRdb, limited to in-frame rearrangements. These files lack a portion of the clones; in checked studies, under half of the deficit traces to unresolved V genes, and the cause of the others is not known. V, J and clone size are those of that table, while D and trimming were read from the DNA. This sample has around 310,000 clones in its table, and around 90% of those were observed once. The top ten constitute around 1% of the sample.

One collaborating source in Seattle enrolled patients while the patients were actively infected and followed the patients over time throughout the course of disease. Each collaborating institution followed its own protocols to collect whole blood in K2EDTA tubes. For TCRbeta analysis, collaborators shipped samples as frozen whole blood, isolated PBMCs, or DNA extracted from either of those sample types. The sequence was collected from a woman aged 35 to 49 with COVID-19, enrolled during active disease. The sample comprised peripheral blood.

CDR3 loop: CASSDPDRDAFF. The nucleotides read TGTGCCAGCAGCGACCCGGACAGGGACGCTTTCTTT. The sequence joins TRBV7-9 to TRBJ1-1; 8 middle bases align to TRBD1. From a lookup of the germline V gene (reference sequence), CDR1 and CDR2 are SEHNR and FQNEAQ. The CDR3 goes from the cysteine to the phenylalanine over 12 residues. Just CDR3 DNA is preserved here, 36 bases in frame from base 1. V lost 5 bases and J lost 11 bases, and the count of bases not matched to a germline gene is 7. The entire variable domain, with the stretches around the CDR3 drawn from the reference TRBV7-9 and TRBJ1-1 proteins, is DTGVSQNPRHKITKRGQNVTFRCDPISEHNRLYWYRQTLGQGPEFLTYFQNEAQLEKSRLLSDRFSAERPKGSFSTLEIQRTEQGDSAMYLCASSDPDRDAFFGQGTRLTVV.